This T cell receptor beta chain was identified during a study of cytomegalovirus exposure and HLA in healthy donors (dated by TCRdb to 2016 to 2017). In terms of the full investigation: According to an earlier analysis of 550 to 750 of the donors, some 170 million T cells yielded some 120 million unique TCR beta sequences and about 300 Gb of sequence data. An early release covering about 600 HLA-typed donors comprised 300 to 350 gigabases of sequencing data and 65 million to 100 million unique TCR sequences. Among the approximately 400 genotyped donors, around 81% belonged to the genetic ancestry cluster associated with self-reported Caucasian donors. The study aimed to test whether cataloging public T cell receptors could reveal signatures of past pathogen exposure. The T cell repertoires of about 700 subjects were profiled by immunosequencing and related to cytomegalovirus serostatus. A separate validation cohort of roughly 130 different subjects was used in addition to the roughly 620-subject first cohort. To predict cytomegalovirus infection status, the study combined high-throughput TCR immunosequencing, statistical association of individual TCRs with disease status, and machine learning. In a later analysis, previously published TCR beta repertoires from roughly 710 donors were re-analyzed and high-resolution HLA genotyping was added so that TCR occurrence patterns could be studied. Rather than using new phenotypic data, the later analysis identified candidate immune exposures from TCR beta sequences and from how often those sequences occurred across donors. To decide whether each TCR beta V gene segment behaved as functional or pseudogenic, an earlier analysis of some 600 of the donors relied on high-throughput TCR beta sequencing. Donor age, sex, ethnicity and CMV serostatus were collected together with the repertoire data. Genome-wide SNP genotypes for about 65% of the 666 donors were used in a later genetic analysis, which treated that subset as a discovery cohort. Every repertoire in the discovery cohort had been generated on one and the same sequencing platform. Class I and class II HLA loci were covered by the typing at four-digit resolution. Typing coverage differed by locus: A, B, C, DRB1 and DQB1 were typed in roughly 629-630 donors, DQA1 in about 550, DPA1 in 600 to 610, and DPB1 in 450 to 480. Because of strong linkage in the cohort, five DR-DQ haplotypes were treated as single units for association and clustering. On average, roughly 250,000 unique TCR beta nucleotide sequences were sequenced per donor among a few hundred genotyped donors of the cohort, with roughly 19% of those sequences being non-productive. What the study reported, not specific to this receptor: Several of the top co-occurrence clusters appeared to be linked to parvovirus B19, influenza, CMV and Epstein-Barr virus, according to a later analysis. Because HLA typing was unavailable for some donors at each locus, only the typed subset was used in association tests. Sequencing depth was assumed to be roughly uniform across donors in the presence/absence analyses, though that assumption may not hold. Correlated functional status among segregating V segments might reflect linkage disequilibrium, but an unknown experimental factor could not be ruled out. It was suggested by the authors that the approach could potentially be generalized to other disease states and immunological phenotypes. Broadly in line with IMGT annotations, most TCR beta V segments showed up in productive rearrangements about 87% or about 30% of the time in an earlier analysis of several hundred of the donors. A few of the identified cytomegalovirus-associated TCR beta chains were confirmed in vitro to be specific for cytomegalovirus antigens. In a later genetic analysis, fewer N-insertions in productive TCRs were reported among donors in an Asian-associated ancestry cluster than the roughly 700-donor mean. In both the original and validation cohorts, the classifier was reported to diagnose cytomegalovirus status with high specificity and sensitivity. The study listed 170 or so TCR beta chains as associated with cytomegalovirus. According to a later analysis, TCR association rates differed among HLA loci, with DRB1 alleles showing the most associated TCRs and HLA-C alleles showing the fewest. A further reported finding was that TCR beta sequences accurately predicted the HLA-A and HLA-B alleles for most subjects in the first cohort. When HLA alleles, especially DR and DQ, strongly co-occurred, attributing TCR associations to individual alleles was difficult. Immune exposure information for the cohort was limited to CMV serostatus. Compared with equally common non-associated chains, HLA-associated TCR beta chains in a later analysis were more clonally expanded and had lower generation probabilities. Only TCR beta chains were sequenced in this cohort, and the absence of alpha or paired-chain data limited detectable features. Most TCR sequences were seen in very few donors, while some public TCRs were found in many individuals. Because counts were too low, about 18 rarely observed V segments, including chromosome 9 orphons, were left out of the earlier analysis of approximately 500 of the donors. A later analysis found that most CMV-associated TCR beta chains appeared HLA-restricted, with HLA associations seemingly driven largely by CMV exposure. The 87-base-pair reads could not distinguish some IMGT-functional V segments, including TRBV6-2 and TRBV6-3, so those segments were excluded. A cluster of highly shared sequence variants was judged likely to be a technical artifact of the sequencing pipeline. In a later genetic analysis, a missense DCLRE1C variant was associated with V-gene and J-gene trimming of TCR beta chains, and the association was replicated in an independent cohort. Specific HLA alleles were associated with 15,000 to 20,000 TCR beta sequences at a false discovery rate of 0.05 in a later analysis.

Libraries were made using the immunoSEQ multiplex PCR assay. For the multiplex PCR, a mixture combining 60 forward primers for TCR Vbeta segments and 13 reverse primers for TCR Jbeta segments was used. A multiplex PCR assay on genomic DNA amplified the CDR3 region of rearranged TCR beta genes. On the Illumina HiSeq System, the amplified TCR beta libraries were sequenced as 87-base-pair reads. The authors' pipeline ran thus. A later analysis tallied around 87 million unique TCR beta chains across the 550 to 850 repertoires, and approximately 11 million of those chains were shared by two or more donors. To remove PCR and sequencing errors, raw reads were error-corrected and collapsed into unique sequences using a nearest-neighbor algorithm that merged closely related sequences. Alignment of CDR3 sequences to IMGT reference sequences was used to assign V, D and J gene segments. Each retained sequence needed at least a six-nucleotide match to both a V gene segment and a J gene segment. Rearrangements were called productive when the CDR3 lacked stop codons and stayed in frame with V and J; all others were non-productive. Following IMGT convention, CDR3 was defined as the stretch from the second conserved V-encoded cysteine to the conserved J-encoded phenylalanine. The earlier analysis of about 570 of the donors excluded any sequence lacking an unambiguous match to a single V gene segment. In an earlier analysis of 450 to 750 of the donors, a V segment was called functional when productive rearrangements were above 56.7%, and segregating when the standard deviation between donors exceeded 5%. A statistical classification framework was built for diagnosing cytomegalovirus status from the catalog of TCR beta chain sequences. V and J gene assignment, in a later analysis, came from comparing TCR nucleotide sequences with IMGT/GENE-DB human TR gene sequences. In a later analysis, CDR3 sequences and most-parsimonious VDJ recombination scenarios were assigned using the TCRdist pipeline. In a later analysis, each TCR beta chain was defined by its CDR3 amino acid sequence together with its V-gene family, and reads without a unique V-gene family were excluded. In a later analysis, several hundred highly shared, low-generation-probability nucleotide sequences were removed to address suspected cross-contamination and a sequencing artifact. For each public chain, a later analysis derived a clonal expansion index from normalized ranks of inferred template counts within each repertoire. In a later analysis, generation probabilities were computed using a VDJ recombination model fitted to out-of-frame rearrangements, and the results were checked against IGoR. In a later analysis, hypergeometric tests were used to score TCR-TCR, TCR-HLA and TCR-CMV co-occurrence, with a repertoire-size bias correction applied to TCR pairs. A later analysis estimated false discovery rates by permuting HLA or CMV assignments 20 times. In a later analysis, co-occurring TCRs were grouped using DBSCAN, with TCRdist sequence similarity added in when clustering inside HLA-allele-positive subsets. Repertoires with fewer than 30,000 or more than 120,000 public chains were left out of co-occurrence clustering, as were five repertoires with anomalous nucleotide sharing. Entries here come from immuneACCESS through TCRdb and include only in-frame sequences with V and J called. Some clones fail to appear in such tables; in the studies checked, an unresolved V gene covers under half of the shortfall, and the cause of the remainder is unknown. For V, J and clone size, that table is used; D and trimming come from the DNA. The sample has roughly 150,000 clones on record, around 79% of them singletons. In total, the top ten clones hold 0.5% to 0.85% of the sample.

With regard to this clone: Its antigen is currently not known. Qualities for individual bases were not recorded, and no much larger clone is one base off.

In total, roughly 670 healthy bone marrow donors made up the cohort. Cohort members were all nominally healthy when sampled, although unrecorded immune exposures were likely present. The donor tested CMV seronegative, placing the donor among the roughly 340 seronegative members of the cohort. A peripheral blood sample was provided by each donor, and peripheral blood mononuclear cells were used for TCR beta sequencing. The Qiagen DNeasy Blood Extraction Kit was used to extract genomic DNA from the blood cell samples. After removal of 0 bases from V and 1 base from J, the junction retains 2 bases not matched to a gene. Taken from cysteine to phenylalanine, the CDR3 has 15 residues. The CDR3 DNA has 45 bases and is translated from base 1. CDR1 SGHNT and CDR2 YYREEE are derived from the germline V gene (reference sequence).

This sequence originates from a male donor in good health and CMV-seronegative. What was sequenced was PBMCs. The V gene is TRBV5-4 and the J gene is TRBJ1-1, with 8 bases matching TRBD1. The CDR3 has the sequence CASSLGGTGNTEAFF. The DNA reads TGTGCCAGCAGCTTGGGCGGGACAGGGAACACTGAAGCTTTCTTT.